Given below is one T cell receptor (beta chain) in context. In this sample, this clone turned up once. Its antigen is still unknown. Base qualities are not provided; no much larger clone lies one nucleotide away. Other DNA variants within this sample encode the same CDR3. These data belong to a study of control samples from healthy donors and cancer patients (TCRdb year 2020). Library generation was performed with the immunoSEQ multiplex PCR assay. Entries here come from immuneACCESS through TCRdb and include only in-frame sequences with V and J called. Some clones fail to appear in such tables; in the studies checked, an unresolved V gene covers under half of the shortfall, and the cause of the remainder is unknown. The sample yields approximately 120,000 clones; roughly 89% were counted once. The top ten clonotypes cover roughly 15% of the sample. CDR1 and CDR2, looked up from the germline V gene (reference sequence), are MNHNY and SVGAGI. From cysteine to phenylalanine, the CDR3 is 14 amino acids long. The sequence is cut down to CDR3 DNA, 42 bases in frame from base 1. Compared with germline, V lacks 6 bases and J lacks 1 base; bases without a gene match: 2.

This chain joins TRBV6-6 to TRBJ2-3, and 9 junction bases match TRBD1. The specimen sequenced was blood. The sequence came from a woman aged 45-60 years in good health. The nucleotide sequence reads TGTGCCAGCAGCCGGACAGGGGGCACAGATACGCAGTATTTT. Its protein is CASSRTGGTDTQYF.